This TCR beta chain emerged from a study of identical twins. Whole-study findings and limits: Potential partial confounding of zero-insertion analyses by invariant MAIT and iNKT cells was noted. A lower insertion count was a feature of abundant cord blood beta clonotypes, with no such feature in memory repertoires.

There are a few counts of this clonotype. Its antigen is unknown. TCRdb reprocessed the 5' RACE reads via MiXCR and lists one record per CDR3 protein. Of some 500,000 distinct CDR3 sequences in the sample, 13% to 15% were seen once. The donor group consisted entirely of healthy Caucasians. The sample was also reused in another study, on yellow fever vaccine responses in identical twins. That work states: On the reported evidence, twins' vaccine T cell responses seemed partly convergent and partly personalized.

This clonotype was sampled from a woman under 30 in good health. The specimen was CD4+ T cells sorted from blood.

This CDR3 is CASSSRGGNTGELFF. CDR3 DNA: TGTGCCAGCAGCTCGAGGGGGGGGAACACCGGGGAGCTGTTTTTT. The rearrangement uses TRBV11-3 and TRBJ2-2; D possibly corresponds to TRBD2 (7 bases). The V gene's germline CDR1 is SGHNT and CDR2 YENEEA. Trimming took off 4 bases at V and 1 base at J, with 10 bases between the two ends. The CDR3 covers 15 residues.